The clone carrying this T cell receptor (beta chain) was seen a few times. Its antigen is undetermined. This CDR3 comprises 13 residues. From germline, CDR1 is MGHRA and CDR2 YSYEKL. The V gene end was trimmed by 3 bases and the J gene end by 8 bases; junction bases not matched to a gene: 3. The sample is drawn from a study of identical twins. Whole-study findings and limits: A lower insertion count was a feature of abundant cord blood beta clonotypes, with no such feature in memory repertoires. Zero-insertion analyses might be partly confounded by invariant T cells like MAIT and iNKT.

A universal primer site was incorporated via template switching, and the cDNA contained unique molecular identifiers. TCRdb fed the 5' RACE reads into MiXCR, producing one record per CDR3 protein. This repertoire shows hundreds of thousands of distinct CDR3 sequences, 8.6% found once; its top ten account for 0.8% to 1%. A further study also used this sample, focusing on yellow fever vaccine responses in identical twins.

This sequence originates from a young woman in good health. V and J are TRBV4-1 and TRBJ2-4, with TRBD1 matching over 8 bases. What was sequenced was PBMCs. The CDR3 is CASSHLDRDIQYF. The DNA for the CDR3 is TGCGCCAGCAGCCACCTGGACAGGGACATTCAGTACTTC.